The 23 T cell receptor beta chains given below trace back to one sample, sequenced in a study of shared clonotypes between healthy human individuals (TCRdb year 2020). Library preparation was by the immunoSEQ multiplex PCR assay. TCRdb obtained this table from immuneACCESS and retained in-frame rearrangements with V and J assigned. These tables miss some clones; where compared with another copy, unresolved V genes account for less than half of the shortfall, and the remainder is unexplained. The sample contains about 2,100,000 clones, 90% to 95% of them found a single time. The ten largest clones take up approximately 1.7% of the sample. CD8 naive samples were CD45RO-negative cells positively selected for CCR7, giving a CD45RA+CCR7+ population that excluded TemRA cells. The sequenced material came from naive CD8+ T cells from PBMCs. What the cell subset or site label conveys for this sample: CD45RA+CCR7+. The origin of the receptors is a man younger than 35 in good health. Some clones in this sample may be carry-over from other donors' samples.

V gene TRBV21-1 combines with J gene TRBJ2-5; the table's D gene call, TRBD2, was not cross checked with the DNA. TRBV21-1 is tagged as a pseudogene. The CDR3 extends over 13 amino acids. The CDR3, as DNA: TGTGCCAGCAGGACTAGCGGGAGGGAGACCCAGTACTTC. Its protein product is CASRTSGRETQYF.

The rearrangement links TRBV5-1 to TRBJ2-7, with D possibly being TRBD1 or TRBD2 (5 bases each). The CDR3 length is 17 residues. CDR1 is SGHRS and CDR2 is YFSETQ in the germline V gene. Trimming shortened V by 4 bases and J by 3 bases, and 23 bases separated the two germline ends. The CDR3: CASSPRLARGRGYEQYF. Written as DNA, the CDR3 is TGCGCCAGCAGCCCCCGGCTGGCACGGGGCAGAGGCTACGAGCAGTACTTC.

V and J are TRBV4-2 and TRBJ2-5; D not certain. Germline V gene data show CDR1 as LGHNA and CDR2 as YNFKEQ. The germline V and J ends were trimmed by 1 base and 5 bases, with 11 bases remaining between them. The CDR3 loop spans 14 amino acids. The CDR3: CASSQVGERETQYF. In DNA, the CDR3 is TGTGCCAGCAGCCAAGTTGGGGAAAGGGAGACCCAGTACTTC.

J is TRBJ2-1 and V is TRBV9, with D maybe TRBD1 (5 bases). The CDR3 sequence is 14 residues long. The germline CDR1 and CDR2 sequences are SGDLS and YYNGEE. The V and J ends lost 3 bases and 6 bases respectively, with 13 bases between them. In DNA, the CDR3 is TGTGCCAGCAGCGCATGGGGCAACGGCAATGAGCAGTTCTTC. Its protein product is CASSAWGNGNEQFF.

The rearrangement uses TRBV27 and TRBJ1-5; unclear D gene. Trimming pared 2 bases from V and 2 bases from J, leaving 10 bases between. The germline gives CDR1 MNHEY, CDR2 SMNVEV (reference sequence). The CDR3 length is 15 residues. Written as DNA, the CDR3 is TGTGCCAGCAGTTTAGAGGGTTGGGGCAATCAGCCCCAGCATTTT. It codes for CASSLEGWGNQPQHF.

A remark on this clone: Distinct nucleotide sequences in the sample also encode this CDR3. The V call is TRBV27, the J call TRBJ2-7; the D is unclear. The CDR3 length is 14 residues. Germline assignment: CDR1 MNHEY and CDR2 SMNVEV (reference sequence). Trimming removed 3 bases at V and 2 bases at J, with 11 bases between. The CDR3 DNA is TGTGCCAGCAGTTTGATAGGGCCGACCTACGAGCAGTACTTC. Protein product: CASSLIGPTYEQYF.

Of note for this clone: A read error may account for a junction end that differs from germline. The chain uses TRBV6-5 and TRBJ1-1; the D is unclear. Per germline, CDR1 MNHEY and CDR2 SVGAGI. This CDR3 contains 12 residues. The CDR3 spells CASSPPRFQPVF. In DNA form, the CDR3 reads TGTGCCAGCAGCCCCCCCCGTTTCCAACCCGTTTTT.

This clone occurred once. This chain links TRBV5-4 with TRBJ1-1; 7 positions agree with TRBD1. Germline V gene lookup returns CDR1 SGHNT and CDR2 YYREEE (reference sequence). V shed 4 bases, J shed 1 base, and the junction held 1 base outside the gene matches. CDR3 length: 13 residues. The CDR3 region has the DNA TGTGCCAGCAGCCAGGGGGGGAACACTGAAGCTTTCTTT. Translated: CASSQGGNTEAFF.

This CDR3 reads CASSAAGQPNEKLFF. For the CDR3, the DNA is TGTGCCAGCAGTGCAGCGGGACAGCCTAATGAAAAACTGTTTTTT. The chain recombines TRBV27 with TRBJ1-4; TRBD1 agrees at 7 bases. V trimming: 5 bases; J trimming: 3 bases; junction bases outside the gene matches: 6. CDR1 MNHEY and CDR2 SMNVEV come from the germline V gene (reference sequence). The CDR3 runs to 15 residues.

In nucleotides, the CDR3 is TGTGCCACCAGCAGAGACCCAGGTTTTCGCTACGAGCAGTACTTC. Its protein product is CATSRDPGFRYEQYF. The chain is built from TRBV15 and TRBJ2-7; D ambiguous. The CDR3 has 15 amino acids. The germline gives CDR1 LNHNV, CDR2 YYDKDF (reference sequence). V dropped 0 bases and J dropped 3 bases, with 12 bases sitting between them.

This clone was found once. V gene TRBV28 combines with J gene TRBJ2-1, with unresolved D. From germline, CDR1 is MDHEN and CDR2 SYDVKM. V was pared by 8 bases and J by 2 bases, with 7 bases between. The CDR3 runs 12 residues. CDR3 coding DNA: TGTGCCAGCGGGGATACCTACAATGAGCAGTTCTTC. Translation: CASGDTYNEQFF.

V is TRBV19 and J is TRBJ1-5, with D perhaps matching TRBD1 (6 bases). V was pared by 5 bases and J by 5 bases, with 13 bases between. This CDR3 has 14 amino acids. Germline V CDR1 and CDR2: LNHDA, SQIVND (reference sequence). In nucleotides, the CDR3 is TGTGCCAGTAGTCCGTGGGGGCAGGATCAGCCCCAGCATTTT. Amino acids: CASSPWGQDQPQHF.

The gene calls are TRBV19 and TRBJ2-3; TRBD1 agrees at 10 bases. The germline V gene has CDR1 LNHDA and CDR2 SQIVND (reference sequence). Trimming cost V 1 base and J 4 bases; bases outside gene matches: 2. This CDR3 comprises 15 residues. CDR3 loop: CASSIGGTGADTQYF. For the CDR3, the DNA is TGTGCCAGTAGTATAGGGGGGACAGGGGCAGATACGCAGTATTTT. The variable domain in full, with the rest retrieved from reference TRBV19 and TRBJ2-3, is DGGITQSPKYLFRKEGQNVTLSCEQNLNHDAMYWYRQDPGQGLRLIYYSQIVNDFQKGDIAEGYSVSREKKESFPLTVTSAQKNPTAFYLCASSIGGTGADTQYFGPGTRLTVL.

The V and J genes are TRBV14 and TRBJ2-7; possibly TRBD1 for D (6 bases). V was shortened by 1 base and J by 6 bases, with 10 bases between the two germline ends. Germline V lookup: CDR1 SGHDN, CDR2 FVKESK. The CDR3 is made up of 13 amino acids. CDR3 residues: CASSQVQGREQYF. DNA of the CDR3: TGTGCCAGCAGCCAAGTACAGGGTCGCGAGCAGTACTTC.

This clone was counted only a few times. The chain uses TRBV9 and TRBJ1-1; 7 bases line up with TRBD1. After removal of 7 bases from V and 8 bases from J, the junction contained 5 bases not matched to a gene. Germline CDR1 is SGDLS and CDR2 is YYNGEE. This CDR3 is built from 11 residues. The DNA for the CDR3 is TGTGCCAGCGGACAGGCCCCCGAAGCTTTCTTT. This sequence encodes CASGQAPEAFF.

The chain uses TRBV6-6 and TRBJ1-4, with D unclear. The V gene's germline CDR1 is MNHNY and CDR2 SVGAGI (reference sequence). Trimming removed 2 bases at V and 6 bases at J, with 10 bases between. CDR3 length: 14 amino acids. The CDR3 loop is CASSYLDGDEKLFF. The CDR3 DNA reads as TGTGCCAGCAGTTACCTGGACGGGGATGAAAAACTGTTTTTT.

The chain joins TRBV7-7 to TRBJ2-1, with TRBD2 matching over 8 bases. With 3 bases clipped from V and 8 bases from J, the junction kept 6 bases outside the gene matches. This CDR3 spans 14 amino acids. CDR1 SSHAT and CDR2 FNYEAQ come from the germline V gene (reference sequence). CDR3 sequence (DNA): TGTGCCAGCAGCTTGGGACTAGGCCTCGATGAGCAGTTCTTC. It codes for CASSLGLGLDEQFF.

The rearrangement uses TRBV6-1 and TRBJ1-1; D gene unclear. CDR1 MNHNS and CDR2 SASEGT come from the germline V gene. The CDR3 spans 14 residues. V shed 2 bases and J shed 4 bases, with 11 bases lying between them. DNA for the CDR3: TGTGCCAGCAGTGAATCTTATATGGGCACTGAAGCTTTCTTT. Its translation is CASSESYMGTEAFF.

Written as DNA, the CDR3 is TGTGCCAGCAGCAAAGGGGCAGGAAATAACTATGGCTACACCTTC. This codes for CASSKGAGNNYGYTF. The chain links TRBV21-1 to TRBJ1-2; the D call of TRBD1 is as the table states it, not checked on the DNA. TRBV21-1 is a recognized pseudogene. This CDR3 region has 15 residues.

V and J are TRBV6-4 and TRBJ2-2; 11 bases align to TRBD1. Germline V gene data show CDR1 as MRHNA and CDR2 as SNTAGT. Trimming removed 3 bases from V and 5 bases from J; junction bases left unmatched: 8. This CDR3 has 17 amino acids. CDR3 coding DNA: TGTGCCAGCAGTGAAAACGGACAGGGGGCGGTTACCGGGGAGCTGTTTTTT. Protein sequence: CASSENGQGAVTGELFF.

J is TRBJ2-7 and V is TRBV11-2; tentative D call: TRBD1 (7 bases). Germline V gene lookup returns CDR1 SGHAT and CDR2 FQNNGV. CDR3 length: 15 amino acids. Trimming shortened V by 5 bases and J by 2 bases, and 16 bases separated the two germline ends. The CDR3 spells CASSRGAGGTYEQYF. CDR3 DNA sequence: TGTGCCAGCAGCCGCGGGGCAGGGGGAACCTACGAGCAGTACTTC.

CDR3 nucleotides: TGTGCCACCAGCAGGGGAGAGACCAGGACGTACTTC. As protein: CATSRGETRTYF. The chain joins TRBV15 to TRBJ2-5, with D tentatively TRBD2 (5 bases). The CDR3 runs 12 residues. CDR1 is LNHNV and CDR2 is YYDKDF in the germline V gene (reference sequence). The V and J ends lost 3 bases and 13 bases respectively, with 15 bases between them.

The chain combines TRBV11-2 with TRBJ1-4; D unclear. Per the germline V gene, CDR1 is SGHAT and CDR2 is FQNNGV. The ends were cut back, 5 bases at V and 1 base at J, with 11 bases in the middle. This CDR3 contains 15 residues. The CDR3 sequence is CASSDFRGTNEKLFF. The DNA of the CDR3 is TGTGCCAGCAGCGACTTCCGGGGAACTAATGAAAAACTGTTTTTT.